This entry lists 7 T cell receptor beta chains sequenced from one sample in a study of OX40 agonist ivuxolimab in advanced cancers. Using immunoSEQ multiplex PCR, the repertoire was profiled, and TCRdb retains in-frame clones only, with some absent. The repertoire consists of roughly 80,000 clones, with roughly 82% occurring once and the leading ten covering around 2.7%. The sequences come from CD4+ or CD8+ T cells sorted from blood, collected in a trial of the OX40 agonist ivuxolimab. The receptors come from an adult with an advanced solid tumor such as melanoma, head and neck, liver or kidney cancer.

The chain carries TRBV9 and TRBJ1-5; 9 bases are a match to TRBD1. With V trimmed by 3 bases and J by 6 bases, 4 bases remained unmatched. Looked up from germline, CDR1 is SGDLS and CDR2 is YYNGEE. The CDR3 runs 14 residues. In nucleotides, the CDR3 is TGTGCCAGCAGCGCTACAGGGGGCGGTCAGCCCCAGCATTTT. It codes for CASSATGGGQPQHF.

The chain uses TRBV28 and TRBJ1-2, with TRBD1 identical over 8 bases. Germline loops: CDR1 MDHEN, CDR2 SYDVKM. The V and J ends lost 7 bases and 6 bases, in that order; junction bases with no gene match: 7. The CDR3 sequence is 13 residues long. CDR3 nucleotide sequence: TGTGCCAGCAAGGGACAGGTTCGAAATGGCTACACCTTC. This translates into CASKGQVRNGYTF.

V gene TRBV7-2 combines with J gene TRBJ2-3; TRBD2 might be the D (6 bases). The V end lost 2 bases, the J end lost 3 bases, and 15 bases lay between the germline ends. The CDR3 consists of 16 residues. Germline CDR1 reads SGHTA; CDR2 reads FQGNSA. CDR3 protein: CASSLLAGIGTDTQYF. In DNA form, the CDR3 reads TGTGCCAGCAGCTTACTGGCGGGGATAGGGACAGATACGCAGTATTTT.

The DNA of the CDR3 is TGTGCCAGCAGCGTAGAAGGCGGCACTGAAGCTTTCTTT. Encoded protein: CASSVEGGTEAFF. This rearrangement joins TRBV9 to TRBJ1-1; D call uncertain. Germline V gene data show CDR1 as SGDLS and CDR2 as YYNGEE. Trimming pared 0 bases from V and 4 bases from J, leaving 7 bases between. This CDR3 has 13 residues.

The chain is built from TRBV19 and TRBJ1-2, with 7 bases aligning to TRBD1. Germline values: CDR1 LNHDA, CDR2 SQIVND (reference sequence). The CDR3 covers 14 residues. V dropped 0 bases and J dropped 6; count of bases not matched to a gene: 4. The CDR3 bases are TGTGCCAGTAGTATAGAGACAGGGTTTGATGGCTACACCTTC. Translating it yields CASSIETGFDGYTF.

The rearrangement uses TRBV7-3 and TRBJ1-4; D unresolved. The CDR3 has 17 residues. Trimming left V 3 bases short and J 6 bases short, with 20 bases between. Germline V gene data show CDR1 as SGHTA and CDR2 as FQGTGA. This chain's CDR3 is CASSFHDSGTIYEKLFF. CDR3 bases: TGTGCCAGCAGCTTCCACGACTCCGGAACCATTTATGAAAAACTGTTTTTT.

This clone has only a few counts. The chain combines TRBV19 with TRBJ1-1; D remains unclear. V lost 3 bases, J lost 1 base, and 6 bases lay in between. The CDR3 covers 13 residues. CDR1 is LNHDA and CDR2 is SQIVND in the germline V gene (reference sequence). CDR3 protein: CASSIGGNTEAFF. DNA for the CDR3: TGTGCCAGTAGTATCGGCGGGAACACTGAAGCTTTCTTT.